One sample yielded the 3 T cell receptor beta chains listed below, sequenced in a study of T-cell reconstitution after alpha-beta-depleted transplantation in children. Unique molecular identifiers were incorporated when the TCRbeta library was constructed. TCRdb ran MiXCR on the PCR reads and lists one entry per CDR3 protein. The data contain 700,000 or so distinct CDR3 sequences, around 14% of them singletons. The specimen comprised PBMCs, sampled before TCRalphabeta/CD19-depleted stem cell transplant. These receptors were taken from a girl between 2 and 10 years old with congenital amegakaryocytic thrombocytopenia, due to receive a stem cell transplant.

The table lists this clonotype with a few counts. The chain has TRBV20-1 and TRBJ2-3; D ambiguous. The V and J ends lost 0 bases and 0 bases respectively, with 10 bases between them. The CDR3 is made up of 15 amino acids. The germline V gene has CDR1 DFQATT and CDR2 SNEGSKA (reference sequence). The CDR3, as DNA: TGCAGTGCTAGAGAGGCTAGGCGAAGCACAGATACGCAGTATTTT. Residues: CSAREARRSTDTQYF.

In this sample, this clonotype turned up many times. The chain employs TRBV7-2 and TRBJ2-7; D gene uncertain. The germline gives CDR1 SGHTA, CDR2 FQGNSA. This CDR3 spans 13 amino acids. V lost 3 bases, J lost 4 bases, and 10 bases lay in between. This chain's CDR3 is CASSLNLIYEQYF. In DNA form, the CDR3 reads TGTGCCAGCAGCTTGAACTTGATATACGAGCAGTACTTC.

At least ten counts were recorded for this clonotype. The chain joins TRBV12-3 or TRBV12-4 to TRBJ1-5; D is uncertain. The CDR3 is made up of 14 amino acids. V was trimmed by 1 base and J by 8 bases, leaving 12 bases between them. The CDR3 DNA sequence: TGTGCCAGCAGTTTAGAGGGTTCAAGAAAGCCCCAGCATTTT. The encoded protein is CASSLEGSRKPQHF.